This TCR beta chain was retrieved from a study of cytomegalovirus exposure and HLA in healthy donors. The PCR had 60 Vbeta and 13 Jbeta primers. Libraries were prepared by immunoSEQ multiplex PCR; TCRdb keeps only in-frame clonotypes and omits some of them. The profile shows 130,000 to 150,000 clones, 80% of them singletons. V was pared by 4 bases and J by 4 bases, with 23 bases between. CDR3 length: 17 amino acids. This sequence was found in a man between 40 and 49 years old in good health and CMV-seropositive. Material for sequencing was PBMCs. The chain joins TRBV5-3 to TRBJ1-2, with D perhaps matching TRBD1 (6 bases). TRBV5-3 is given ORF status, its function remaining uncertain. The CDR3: CARSPSLGHLGAYGYTF. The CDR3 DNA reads TGTGCCAGAAGCCCCTCCTTGGGACACCTGGGGGCCTATGGCTACACCTTC.